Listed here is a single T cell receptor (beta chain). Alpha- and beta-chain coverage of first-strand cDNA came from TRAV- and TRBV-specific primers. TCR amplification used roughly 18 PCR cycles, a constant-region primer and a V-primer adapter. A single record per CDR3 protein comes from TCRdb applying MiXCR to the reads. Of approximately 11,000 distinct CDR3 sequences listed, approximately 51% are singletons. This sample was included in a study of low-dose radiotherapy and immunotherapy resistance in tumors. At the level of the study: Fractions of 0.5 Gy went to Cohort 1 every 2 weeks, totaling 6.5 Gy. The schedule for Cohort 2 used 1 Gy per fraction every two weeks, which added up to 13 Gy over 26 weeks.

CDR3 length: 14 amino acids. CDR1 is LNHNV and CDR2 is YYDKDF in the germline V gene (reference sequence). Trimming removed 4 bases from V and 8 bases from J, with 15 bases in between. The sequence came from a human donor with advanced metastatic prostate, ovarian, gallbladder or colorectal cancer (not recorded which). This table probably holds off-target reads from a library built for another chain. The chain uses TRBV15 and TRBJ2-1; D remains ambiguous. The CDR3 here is CATSTLGPSHEQFF. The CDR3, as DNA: TGTGCCACCAGCACCCTAGGGCCTTCGCATGAGCAGTTCTTC.